This section outlines one T cell receptor beta chain sequence together with its context. One end of the junction varies from germline; a read error may be responsible. The data are from a study of tumor and adjacent non-tumor tissue in lung cancer. Three rounds of nested PCR, following a modified ARM-PCR protocol, produced the TCRbeta library. TCRdb redid the calling of the multiplex PCR reads with MiXCR, one entry per CDR3 protein. Here the sample spans around 71,000 distinct CDR3 sequences, 55% to 75% being singletons. CDR1 and CDR2 from the germline V gene are SGHAT and FQNNGV. The CDR3 contains 14 residues. This sample's RNA came from whole unsorted tissue.

This sequence joins TRBV11-2 and TRBJ2-1; D is perhaps TRBD2 (5 bases). This receptor was obtained from a woman between 35 and 50 years old with non-small cell lung cancer. The sequenced sample consisted of lung tumor tissue. The CDR3 bases are TGTGCCAGCAGCATCTCCGGAGCCGCGGGTGAGCAATTCTTC. Encoded protein: CASSISGAAGEQFF.